The clone carrying this TCR beta chain occurred many times. The record originates from a study of blood T cell repertoires in COVID-19. The CDR3 is 16 residues long. Trimming shortened V by 5 bases and J by 0 bases, and 13 bases separated the two germline ends. The germline V gene has CDR1 SEHNR and CDR2 FQNEAQ (reference sequence). In the original analysis: Estimation of nucleated cell counts relied on the amplification of reference gene primers. The repertoire was sequenced with immunoSEQ multiplex PCR; TCRdb's copy has only in-frame clones and lacks some. That table furnishes V, J and clone size, whereas the DNA furnished D and trimming. Here the sample spans over 350,000 clones, approximately 90% being singletons. Participants came from some 23 US areas, aged about 18 to 89 years.

The clonotype comes from a woman aged 40 to 50 who had been exposed to COVID-19. The specimen sequenced was PBMCs or T cells enriched from blood (not recorded which). This chain joins TRBV7-9 and TRBJ2-2, with a weak D call TRBD1 (6 bases). The CDR3 spells CASSETGTPNTGELFF. The DNA of the CDR3 is TGTGCCAGCAGCGAAACCGGGACACCGAACACCGGGGAGCTGTTTTTT.